The 29 T cell receptor beta chains given below trace back to one sample, sequenced in a study of T cell clonotyping in hematopoietic cell transplantation. Time point noted: recipient sample about 28 days before transplant, after cytoreduction. Profiled with immunoSEQ multiplex PCR; TCRdb holds only in-frame clones, not every one. Among about 45,000 clones listed, around 84% were seen once. The sample was peripheral blood mononuclear cells, taken before stem cell transplant. These receptors were collected from a man in his sixties with myelodysplastic syndrome. Some clones in this sample may be carry-over from other donors' samples.

The V gene is TRBV28, the J gene TRBJ1-5; TRBD1 matches at 9 bases. Germline V CDR1 and CDR2: MDHEN, SYDVKM. This CDR3 spans 15 amino acids. After removal of 2 bases from V and 5 bases from J, the junction contained 4 bases not matched to a gene. The CDR3 spells CASSLGDREYQPQHF. Here the CDR3 DNA reads TGTGCCAGCAGTTTAGGGGACAGGGAGTATCAGCCCCAGCATTTT.

V usage is TRBV29-1 and J usage is TRBJ2-3, with 8 bases fitting TRBD1. With V trimmed by 3 bases and J by 4 bases, 0 bases remained unmatched. Germline CDR1 and CDR2: SQVTM and ANQGSEA. The CDR3 covers 12 residues. CDR3 amino acids: CSVETGADTQYF. In nucleotides, the CDR3 is TGCAGCGTTGAGACAGGGGCAGATACGCAGTATTTT.

The chain has TRBV7-2 and TRBJ2-7; 9 bases fit TRBD2. V dropped 2 bases and J dropped 4; count of bases not matched to a gene: 9. There are 16 residues in the CDR3. Germline lookup yields CDR1 SGHTA and CDR2 FQGNSA. CDR3 in amino acids: CASSLSVRGGGYEQYF. In DNA, the CDR3 is TGTGCCAGCAGCTTAAGTGTGCGGGGGGGCGGGTACGAGCAGTACTTC.

The chain employs TRBV7-2 and TRBJ2-5; a possible D gene is TRBD1 (6 bases). CDR3 length equals 16 residues. Trimming pared 0 bases from V and 3 bases from J, leaving 14 bases between. Germline V lookup: CDR1 SGHTA, CDR2 FQGNSA. CDR3 sequence reads: CASSLALRGSEETQYF. As DNA, the CDR3 is TGTGCCAGCAGCTTAGCTTTGAGGGGGTCGGAAGAGACCCAGTACTTC.

V gene TRBV7-2 combines with J gene TRBJ2-3, with D unresolved. Trimming stripped 5 bases from V and 4 bases from J, with 10 bases between. The CDR3 totals 13 residues. Germline CDR1 reads SGHTA; CDR2 reads FQGNSA. The CDR3, as DNA: TGTGCCAGCAGCCCCCATGGGTCAGATACGCAGTATTTT. Residues: CASSPHGSDTQYF.

The chain joins TRBV5-1 to TRBJ1-1; 7 nucleotides line up with TRBD1. J gave up 5 bases and V 2 bases, and 9 bases lay outside the gene matches. CDR1 and CDR2 (germline): SGHRS, YFSETQ. The CDR3 loop spans 15 amino acids. The CDR3 DNA follows: TGCGCCAGCAGCTTACCGGACAGGCCAGGGACTGAAGCTTTCTTT. It specifies CASSLPDRPGTEAFF.

The chain carries TRBV7-2 and TRBJ1-5, with D perhaps TRBD1 (5 bases). CDR3 length: 14 amino acids. Germline loops: CDR1 SGHTA, CDR2 FQGNSA. Trimming removed 2 bases from V and 2 bases from J, with 7 bases in between. CDR3 sequence (DNA): TGTGCCAGCAGCTTAAGCAGGGGCAATCAGCCCCAGCATTTT. Protein sequence: CASSLSRGNQPQHF.

There are a few counts of this clone. The chain is built from TRBV19 and TRBJ1-2; D is unresolved. The CDR3 spans 12 residues. The ends were cut back, 0 bases at V and 7 bases at J, with 6 bases in the middle. CDR1 is LNHDA and CDR2 is SQIVND in the germline V gene (reference sequence). The CDR3 region is CASSIDVVGYTF. The CDR3 bases are TGTGCCAGTAGTATAGATGTGGTTGGCTACACCTTC. The entire variable domain, with the rest obtained from reference TRBV19 and TRBJ1-2, is as follows: DGGITQSPKYLFRKEGQNVTLSCEQNLNHDAMYWYRQDPGQGLRLIYYSQIVNDFQKGDIAEGYSVSREKKESFPLTVTSAQKNPTAFYLCASSIDVVGYTFGSGTRLTVV.

This chain joins TRBV7-9 and TRBJ2-7; no definite D call. Between the trimmed V and J ends, which lost 1 base and 3 bases, there was a span of 7 bases. Germline CDR1 is SEHNR and CDR2 is FQNEAQ (reference sequence). The CDR3 consists of 13 residues. CDR3 sequence: CASSLGSDYEQYF. The CDR3 DNA is TGTGCCAGCAGCTTAGGGAGCGACTACGAGCAGTACTTC.

This clone came up once. The genes are TRBV7-2 and TRBJ1-5; the D gene is possibly TRBD1 (5 bases). The CDR3 has 13 residues. Germline V gives CDR1 SGHTA, CDR2 FQGNSA. V shed 3 bases and J shed 9 bases, with 12 bases lying between them. DNA of the CDR3: TGTGCCAGCAGCTTTGGGGGGGTAGGGCCCCAGCATTTT. This sequence encodes CASSFGGVGPQHF.

This chain joins TRBV11-2 and TRBJ1-4; no clear D gene. The CDR3 covers 15 residues. Germline CDR1 is SGHAT and CDR2 is FQNNGV. V lost 5 bases and J lost 3, with 13 bases in between. CDR3 sequence reads: CASSAGRGPNEKLFF. CDR3 sequence (DNA): TGTGCCAGCAGCGCCGGACGAGGTCCTAATGAAAAACTGTTTTTT.

This rearrangement joins TRBV19 to TRBJ2-4; D gene ambiguous. The V and J ends lost 3 bases and 0 bases respectively, with 21 bases between them. The germline V gene has CDR1 LNHDA and CDR2 SQIVND (reference sequence). The CDR3 loop spans 19 amino acids. CDR3 DNA sequence: TGTGCCAGTAGTATGGGTCTGTCGAGGCAGAGTATAGCCAAAAACATTCAGTACTTC. It specifies CASSMGLSRQSIAKNIQYF.

This rearrangement joins TRBV6-5 to TRBJ1-1; D is possibly TRBD1 (6 bases). This CDR3 has 12 residues. Trimming took 6 bases from V and 4 from J, leaving 9 bases between them. From germline, CDR1 is MNHEY and CDR2 SVGAGI. This CDR3 is CASSRGPTEAFF. The CDR3 nucleotides are TGTGCCAGCAGCAGGGGACCCACTGAAGCTTTCTTT.

This chain connects TRBV7-8 to TRBJ1-1, with TRBD1 as a possible D gene (5 bases). V shed 6 bases and J shed 6 bases, with 17 bases lying between them. The CDR3 sequence is 14 residues long. Germline loops: CDR1 SGHVS, CDR2 FQNEAQ. The CDR3 DNA follows: TGTGCCAGCAGAGGGACTGGGTATTCTCCTGAAGCTTTCTTT. Its protein product is CASRGTGYSPEAFF.

The V gene is TRBV9, the J gene TRBJ2-5; tentatively, D is TRBD1 or TRBD2 (6 bases each). V was clipped by 0 bases and J by 3 bases, with 12 bases between them. The CDR3 length is 15 residues. Germline V lookup: CDR1 SGDLS, CDR2 YYNGEE. In nucleotides, the CDR3 is TGTGCCAGCAGCGTAGATACGGGGGCGGAAGAGACCCAGTACTTC. This encodes CASSVDTGAEETQYF.

This clone was counted once. V usage is TRBV14 and J usage is TRBJ1-2, with D possibly being TRBD1 (6 bases). Trimming shortened V by 8 bases and J by 6 bases, and 13 bases separated the two germline ends. The CDR3 is 12 amino acids. CDR1 and CDR2 from the germline V gene are SGHDN and FVKESK. The DNA of the CDR3 is TGTGCCAGCTCCAGGGGCCAAGATGGCTACACCTTC. This gives the protein CASSRGQDGYTF.

This clone showed up just a few times. The CDR3, as DNA: TGCGCCAGCAGCCTACGCCCTCTGGGACGGACCACTGAAGCTTTCTTT. This codes for CASSLRPLGRTTEAFF. J is TRBJ1-1 and V is TRBV5-1; D might be TRBD1 (5 bases). CDR3 length: 16 residues. CDR1 is SGHRS and CDR2 is YFSETQ in the germline V gene. V shed 4 bases and J shed 4 bases, with 20 bases lying between them.

This sequence joins TRBV28 and TRBJ1-1; the match to TRBD1 covers 11 bases. Germline CDR1 reads MDHEN; CDR2 reads SYDVKM. The CDR3 sequence is 16 residues long. V lost 6 bases and J lost 5; bases outside the gene matches: 11. CDR3 nucleotides: TGTGCCAGCAGCAGCGCCAAGGACAGGGGGCTTACTGAAGCTTTCTTT. It specifies CASSSAKDRGLTEAFF.

The rearrangement links TRBV4-3 to TRBJ2-5; the D gene is possibly TRBD2 (6 bases). This CDR3 contains 15 residues. CDR1 and CDR2 from the germline V gene are LGHNA and YSLEER. V shed 0 bases and J shed 1 base, with 9 bases lying between them. CDR3 DNA sequence: TGCGCCAGCAGCCAAGATCATAGCGGCCAAGAGACCCAGTACTTC. Protein product: CASSQDHSGQETQYF.

This chain uses TRBV7-2 with TRBJ1-6; 7 bases agree with TRBD1. This CDR3 has 17 amino acids. Germline V gene sequence: CDR1 SGHTA, CDR2 FQGNSA. V lost 1 base to trimming and J lost 9 bases; unmatched junction nucleotides: 12. The CDR3: CASSLGTPGGYASPLHF. The CDR3 nucleotides are TGTGCCAGCAGCTTAGGAACCCCAGGGGGATACGCTTCACCCCTCCACTTT.

This chain links TRBV9 with TRBJ1-1; possible D gene TRBD1, 5 bases. There are 17 residues in the CDR3. Germline-derived CDR1 and CDR2 are SGDLS and YYNGEE. V lost 4 bases, J lost 4 bases, and 23 bases lay in between. The CDR3 DNA follows: TGTGCCAGCAGCCCCGCCGGGACTTCCAACCTGGGCACTGAAGCTTTCTTT. The encoded protein is CASSPAGTSNLGTEAFF.

The J gene is TRBJ1-4, the V gene TRBV5-6, with D maybe TRBD1 (5 bases). Trimming took 4 bases from V and 0 from J, leaving 16 bases between them. The CDR3 runs to 17 residues. CDR1 is SGHDT and CDR2 is YYEEEE in the germline V gene. CDR3 bases: TGTGCCAGCAGCCGTGGCCAGGGCCTTGCAACTAATGAAAAACTGTTTTTT. Encoded protein: CASSRGQGLATNEKLFF.

The V and J genes are TRBV19 and TRBJ1-2, with 8 bases lining up with TRBD1. Germline V lookup: CDR1 LNHDA, CDR2 SQIVND (reference sequence). The CDR3 consists of 13 residues. The V segment lost 10 bases and the J segment 7 bases; nucleotides outside the gene matches: 11. The CDR3 nucleotides are TGTGCCACCCGGACAGGGTCGATTACTGGCTACACCTTC. It yields the protein CATRTGSITGYTF.

V is TRBV5-4 and J is TRBJ1-2; D ambiguous. Germline CDR1 SGHNT, CDR2 YYREEE (reference sequence). The CDR3 totals 15 residues. V was pared by 4 bases and J by 0 bases, with 13 bases between. The CDR3 region is CASSAGSPSNYGYTF. In nucleotides, the CDR3 is TGTGCCAGCAGCGCAGGATCTCCTTCTAACTATGGCTACACCTTC.

The chain links TRBV18 to TRBJ2-7; 8 bases are a match to TRBD1. CDR3 length equals 15 residues. Losses at the gene ends were 2 bases for V and 6 bases for J; bases not matched to a gene: 9. In germline, CDR1 is KGHSH, CDR2 LQKENI. The CDR3: CASSPRRDRFGEQYF. CDR3 sequence (DNA): TGTGCCAGCTCACCAAGGCGGGACAGGTTTGGCGAGCAGTACTTC.

The genes are TRBV15 and TRBJ1-5; D uncertain. CDR1 is LNHNV, CDR2 YYDKDF, per germline (reference sequence). V was shortened by 0 bases and J by 5 bases, with 11 bases between the two germline ends. There are 15 residues in the CDR3. The CDR3 DNA follows: TGTGCCACCAGCAGAGATCGTATTGAGGATCAGCCCCAGCATTTT. This translates into CATSRDRIEDQPQHF. Filled out from reference TRBV15 and TRBJ1-5, the complete variable domain reads DAMVIQNPRYQVTQFGKPVTLSCSQTLNHNVMYWYQQKSSQAPKLLFHYYDKDFNNEADTPDNFQSRRPNTSFCFLDIRSPGLGDTAMYLCATSRDRIEDQPQHFGDGTRLSIL.

This chain connects TRBV9 to TRBJ1-1; weak D call: TRBD1 (5 bases). Trimming took off 4 bases at V and 3 bases at J, with 16 bases between the two ends. This CDR3 is built from 15 residues. The V gene's germline CDR1 is SGDLS and CDR2 YYNGEE. The CDR3 reads CASSPTQGSDTEAFF. In nucleotides, the CDR3 is TGTGCCAGCAGCCCAACGCAGGGCTCGGACACTGAAGCTTTCTTT.

This clone was seen a handful of times. This chain joins TRBV14 and TRBJ1-2; D is uncertain. The V end lost 1 base, the J end lost 0 bases, and 15 bases lay between the germline ends. Germline V gene lookup returns CDR1 SGHDN and CDR2 FVKESK. This CDR3 contains 17 residues. CDR3 bases: TGTGCCAGCAGCCAAGTCCCCTTTGGTGGAGCTAACTATGGCTACACCTTC. This encodes CASSQVPFGGANYGYTF. The full variable domain, in which reference TRBV14 and TRBJ1-2 provide the parts outside the CDR3, is EAGVTQFPSHSVIEKGQTVTLRCDPISGHDNLYWYRRVMGKEIKFLLHFVKESKQDESGMPNNRFLAERTGGTYSTLKVQPAELEDSGVYFCASSQVPFGGANYGYTFGSGTRLTVV.

The CDR3 bases are TGTGCCAGCAGCTCAGACAGGCCCAGCGGAAACACCATATATTTT. Its translation is CASSSDRPSGNTIYF. The rearrangement links TRBV6-6 to TRBJ1-3; possibly TRBD1 for D (6 bases). Germline CDR1 is MNHNY and CDR2 is SVGAGI (reference sequence). This CDR3 contains 15 residues. V was trimmed by 6 bases and J by 4 bases, leaving 16 bases between them.